This T cell receptor (beta chain) emerged from a study of human T cells and chemical hapten exposure. The wider study: Minor volume differences among pooled libraries chiefly drove per-sample TCR yield variation.

Researchers extracted total RNA from unfractionated whole blood. Trimming stripped 2 bases from V and 1 base from J, with 5 bases between. CDR1 and CDR2 from the germline V gene are KGHSH and LQKENI. CDR3 length: 13 amino acids. Library preparation tagged each individual cDNA molecule with a unique molecular identifier. TCRdb re-derived calls from the 5' RACE reads in MiXCR, one entry per CDR3 protein. This sample has about 120,000 distinct CDR3 sequences; approximately 19% occur once, and the top ten carry 2.5% to 3.5%. The clonotype was recovered from a human donor in good health. The chain is built from TRBV18 and TRBJ1-2; no firm D call. The CDR3, as DNA: TGTGCCAGCTCACCAAACAGTAACTATGGCTACACCTTC. Translating gives CASSPNSNYGYTF.